This T cell receptor (beta chain) originates from a study of somatic mutations in cytotoxic T cells in rheumatoid arthritis. Broader study findings: CD8+ clonality increased with age in rheumatoid arthritis patients but not in healthy controls.

Note on this clone: Its antigen is unidentified.

With V trimmed by 5 bases and J by 4 bases, 0 bases remained unmatched. The CDR3 extends over 12 amino acids. The germline V gene has CDR1 MNHEY and CDR2 SMNVEV (reference sequence). Clones were sequenced by immunoSEQ multiplex PCR, and TCRdb holds only the in-frame ones, with some missing. Found here are about 20,000 clones, about four fifths of them singletons; the top ten hold around 14%. The rearrangement uses TRBV27 and TRBJ1-1, with 8 bases fitting TRBD1. What was sequenced was CD8+ T cells sorted from blood. The source of this sequence is an adult with rheumatoid arthritis. The CDR3: CASSTGGTEAFF. The CDR3 bases are TGTGCCAGCAGTACAGGGGGCACTGAAGCTTTCTTT.